These 10 T cell receptor beta chains originate from one sample sequenced in a study of T cells of healthy individuals. MiXCR, run by TCRdb on the 5' RACE reads, gives a single entry per CDR3 protein. The sample has about 96,000 distinct CDR3 sequences; approximately 15% are singletons. Every receptor here comes from a human donor in good health.

Ten or more counts support this clonotype. The chain recombines TRBV3-1 with TRBJ2-1, with a possible D match to TRBD2 (6 bases). V gave up 0 bases and J gave up 8 bases, with 11 bases separating them. The CDR3 is 14 residues long. Germline CDR1 reads LGHDT; CDR2 reads YNNKEL (reference sequence). CDR3 DNA sequence: TGTGCCAGCAGCCAAGATGGGGGGTGGGATGAGCAGTTCTTC. Its protein is CASSQDGGWDEQFF.

This clonotype was counted only a few times. V gene TRBV28 combines with J gene TRBJ2-7; D perhaps matches TRBD1 (6 bases). Deletions cut 6 bases from V and 2 bases from J, with 14 bases between. Germline CDR1 is MDHEN and CDR2 is SYDVKM. This CDR3 spans 14 amino acids. The CDR3 DNA sequence: TGTGCCAGCAGAGCTCAGGGGTCCCCCTACGAGCAGTACTTC. It codes for CASRAQGSPYEQYF.

This sequence joins TRBV28 and TRBJ2-1; 9 nucleotides line up with TRBD2. This CDR3 is built from 14 residues. The germline gives CDR1 MDHEN, CDR2 SYDVKM. V lost 6 bases, J lost 6 bases, and 6 bases stayed unmatched. The CDR3 DNA sequence: TGTGCCAGCAGGCGGGAGGGAGGGATCAATGAGCAGTTCTTC. Protein: CASRREGGINEQFF.

This clonotype was seen more than once but under ten times. V gene TRBV29-1 combines with J gene TRBJ2-5, with 11 bases fitting TRBD2. The germline gives CDR1 SQVTM, CDR2 ANQGSEA. V shed 5 bases, J shed 3 bases, and the junction held 8 bases outside the gene matches. This CDR3 is 15 amino acids long. CDR3 sequence: CSVLIAGGREETQYF. The CDR3 DNA follows: TGCAGCGTTCTCATAGCGGGAGGGAGAGAAGAGACCCAGTACTTC.

The rearrangement uses TRBV7-9 and TRBJ2-7, with unresolved D. Germline CDR1 and CDR2: SEHNR and FQNEAQ (reference sequence). The V and J ends lost 1 base and 3 bases respectively, with 13 bases between them. The CDR3 contains 15 residues. CDR3 nucleotides: TGTGCCAGCAGCTTAGGGTCATGGGTAAACTACGAGCAGTACTTC. This sequence encodes CASSLGSWVNYEQYF.

This clonotype was counted only a few times. CDR3 bases: TGTGCCAGCAGCCGGGTAGAAGCGGGAGGTGTCGAGCAGTACTTC. It translates to CASSRVEAGGVEQYF. The V call is TRBV4-2, the J call TRBJ2-7; 9 bases map to TRBD2. Trimming at V came to 4 bases and at J to 6 bases, leaving 10 bases not matched to a gene. Germline loops: CDR1 LGHNA, CDR2 YNFKEQ. There are 15 residues in the CDR3.

This clonotype was found many times. The chain recombines TRBV9 with TRBJ2-1, with D tentatively TRBD2 (6 bases). This CDR3 spans 15 amino acids. The V end lost 4 bases, the J end lost 8 bases, and 19 bases lay between the germline ends. Per germline, CDR1 SGDLS and CDR2 YYNGEE. The CDR3 DNA reads TGTGCCAGCAGCCAGAACAAGGCGGGAAAGGATGAGCAGTTCTTC. Its protein product is CASSQNKAGKDEQFF.

There are a few counts of this clonotype. The chain employs TRBV6-2 or TRBV6-3 and TRBJ2-3, with TRBD1 identical over 11 bases. V gave up 5 bases and J gave up 6 bases; unmatched junction bases: 4. The CDR3 has 14 amino acids. Germline V lookup: CDR1 MNHEY, CDR2 SVGEGT. The CDR3 reads CASSHGQGADTQYF. Here the CDR3 DNA reads TGTGCCAGCAGTCACGGACAGGGGGCGGATACGCAGTATTTT.

The sample holds many counts of this clonotype. V and J are TRBV12-3 or TRBV12-4 and TRBJ2-3; 7 bases line up with TRBD1. The CDR3 sequence is 16 residues long. V lost 10 bases to trimming and J lost 5 bases; unmatched junction nucleotides: 18. Here the CDR3 reads CATSGGGSAGGDTQYF. CDR3 coding DNA: TGTGCCACTTCCGGAGGTGGGAGCGCAGGGGGAGATACGCAGTATTTT.

This clonotype was counted between two and nine times. V usage is TRBV20-1 and J usage is TRBJ2-2; 11 nucleotides line up with TRBD2. V gave up 6 bases and J gave up 1 base; unmatched junction bases: 7. This CDR3 contains 16 residues. CDR1 is DFQATT and CDR2 is SNEGSKA in the germline V gene (reference sequence). This CDR3 is CSAHGLAGMNTGELFF. CDR3 nucleotides: TGCAGTGCCCACGGACTAGCGGGCATGAACACCGGGGAGCTGTTTTTT.